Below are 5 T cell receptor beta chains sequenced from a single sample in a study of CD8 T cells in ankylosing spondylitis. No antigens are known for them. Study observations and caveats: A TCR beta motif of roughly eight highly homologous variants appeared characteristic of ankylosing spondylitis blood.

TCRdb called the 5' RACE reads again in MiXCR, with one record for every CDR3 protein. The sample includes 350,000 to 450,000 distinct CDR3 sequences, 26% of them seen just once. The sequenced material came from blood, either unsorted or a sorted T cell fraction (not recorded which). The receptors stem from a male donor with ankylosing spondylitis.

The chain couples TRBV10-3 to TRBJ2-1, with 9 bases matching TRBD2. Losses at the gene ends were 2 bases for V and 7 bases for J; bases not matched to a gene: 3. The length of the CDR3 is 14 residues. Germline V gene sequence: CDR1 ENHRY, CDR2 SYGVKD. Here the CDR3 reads CAISEEREVNEQFF. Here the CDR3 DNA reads TGTGCCATCAGTGAGGAGCGGGAGGTTAATGAGCAGTTCTTC.

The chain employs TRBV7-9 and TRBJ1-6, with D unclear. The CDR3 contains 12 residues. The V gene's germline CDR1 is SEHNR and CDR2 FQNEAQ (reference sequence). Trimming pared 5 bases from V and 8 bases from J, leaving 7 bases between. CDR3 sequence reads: CASSREDSPLHF. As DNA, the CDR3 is TGTGCCAGCAGCCGAGAGGATTCACCCCTCCACTTT.

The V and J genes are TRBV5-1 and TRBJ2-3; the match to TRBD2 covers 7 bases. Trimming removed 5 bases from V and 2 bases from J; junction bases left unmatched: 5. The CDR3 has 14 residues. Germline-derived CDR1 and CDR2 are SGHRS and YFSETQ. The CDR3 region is CASRPGLTTDTQYF. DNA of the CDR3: TGCGCCAGCAGACCGGGACTAACCACAGATACGCAGTATTTT.

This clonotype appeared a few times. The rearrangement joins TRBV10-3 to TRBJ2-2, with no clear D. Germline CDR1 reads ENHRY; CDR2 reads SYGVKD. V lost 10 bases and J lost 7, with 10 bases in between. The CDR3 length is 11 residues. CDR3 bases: TGTGCCAGCTTGGGTGGCGGGGAGCTGTTTTTT. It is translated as CASLGGGELFF.

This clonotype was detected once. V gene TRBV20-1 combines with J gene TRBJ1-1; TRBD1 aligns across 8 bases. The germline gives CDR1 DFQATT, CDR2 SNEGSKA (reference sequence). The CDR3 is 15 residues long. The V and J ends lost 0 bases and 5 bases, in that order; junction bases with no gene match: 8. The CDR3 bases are TGCAGTGCTAGAGACTTGCGCACAGGGGGAACTGAAGCTTTCTTT. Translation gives CSARDLRTGGTEAFF.